This TCR beta chain was identified during a study of cytomegalovirus exposure and HLA in healthy donors. Sequencing used immunoSEQ multiplex PCR; TCRdb keeps in-frame clones, though not all of them. This table has 150,000 to 200,000 clones, roughly nine tenths appearing once. The junction had 10 bases not matched to a gene; V was cut back by 4 bases and J by 3 bases. The germline CDR1 and CDR2 sequences are SGHTA and FQGNSA. The CDR3 runs to 16 residues. The donors were part of the validation cohort, which consisted of more than 90 subjects and was separate from the first cohort of several hundred subjects.

The TCR comes from a woman in her 30s in good health and CMV-seronegative. Sequencing was done on a sample of PBMCs. V and J are TRBV7-2 and TRBJ2-3; 7 nucleotides align to TRBD2. The CDR3 DNA follows: TGTGCCAGCAGCTCCCCGACGGGGGGTGCGACAGATACGCAGTATTTT. This encodes CASSSPTGGATDTQYF. Filled out from reference TRBV7-2 and TRBJ2-3, the complete variable domain reads GAGVSQSPSNKVTEKGKDVELRCDPISGHTALYWYRQSLGQGLEFLIYFQGNSAPDKSGLPSDRFSAERTGGSVSTLTIQRTQQEDSAVYLCASSSPTGGATDTQYFGPGTRLTVL.